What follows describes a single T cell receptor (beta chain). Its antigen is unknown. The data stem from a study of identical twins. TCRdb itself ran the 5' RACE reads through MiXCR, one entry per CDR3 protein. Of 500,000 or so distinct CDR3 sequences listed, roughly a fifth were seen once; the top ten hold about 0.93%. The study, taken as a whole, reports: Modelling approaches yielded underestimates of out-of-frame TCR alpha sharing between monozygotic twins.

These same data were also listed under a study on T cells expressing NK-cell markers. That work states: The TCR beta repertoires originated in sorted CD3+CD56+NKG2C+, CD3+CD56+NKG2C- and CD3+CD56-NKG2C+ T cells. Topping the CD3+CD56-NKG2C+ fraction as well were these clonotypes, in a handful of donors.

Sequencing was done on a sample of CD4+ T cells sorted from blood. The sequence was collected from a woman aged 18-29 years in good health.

CDR3 sequence reads: CSALDRNSQTQYF. The CDR3 coding sequence is TGCAGTGCCCTCGATCGGAACAGTCAGACCCAGTACTTC. The chain couples TRBV20-1 to TRBJ2-5; D unresolved. The CDR3 length is 13 residues. Per the germline V gene, CDR1 is DFQATT and CDR2 is SNEGSKA (reference sequence). The V end lost 6 bases, the J end lost 6 bases, and 17 bases lay between the germline ends.